These 2 T cell receptor beta chains were all obtained from the same sample, sequenced in a study of blood T cells in healthy people across ages. The second PCR ran about 6 to 11 cycles with a sample-barcoded 5' primer and J-beta primers. TCRdb re-called the 5' RACE reads with MiXCR, one entry per CDR3 protein. This sample has hundreds of thousands of distinct CDR3 sequences; 44% occur once, and the top ten carry roughly 18%. Sequencing used blood. Source of these receptors: a man in his sixties in good health.

This clonotype was picked up a small number of times. The rearrangement uses TRBV6-6 and TRBJ2-7; a weak D match, TRBD1 (5 bases). Trimming took 5 bases from V and 3 from J, leaving 11 bases between them. The CDR3 totals 13 residues. Germline lookup yields CDR1 MNHNY and CDR2 SVGAGI (reference sequence). For the CDR3, the DNA is TGTGCCAGCAGTAAGCAGGGATACTACGAGCAGTACTTC. Its protein product is CASSKQGYYEQYF.

The V and J genes are TRBV5-1 and TRBJ2-5; possible D gene TRBD1, 6 bases. The ends were cut back, 4 bases at V and 1 base at J, with 8 bases in the middle. This CDR3 has 13 residues. Germline loops: CDR1 SGHRS, CDR2 YFSETQ. CDR3 bases: TGCGCCAGCAGCCAGGACAGCCAAGAGACCCAGTACTTC. Translated, it gives CASSQDSQETQYF.